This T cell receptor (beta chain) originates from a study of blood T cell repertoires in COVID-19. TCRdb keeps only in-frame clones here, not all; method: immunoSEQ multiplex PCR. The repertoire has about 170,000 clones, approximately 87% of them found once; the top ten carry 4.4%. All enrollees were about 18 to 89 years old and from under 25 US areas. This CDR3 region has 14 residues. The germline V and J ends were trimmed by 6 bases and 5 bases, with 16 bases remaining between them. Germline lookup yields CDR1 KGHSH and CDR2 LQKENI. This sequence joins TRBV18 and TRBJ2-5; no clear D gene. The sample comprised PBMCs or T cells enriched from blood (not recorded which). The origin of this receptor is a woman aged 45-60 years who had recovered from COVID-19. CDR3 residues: CASSPTPREETQYF. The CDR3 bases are TGTGCCAGCTCCCCTACCCCGCGAGAGGAGACCCAGTACTTC. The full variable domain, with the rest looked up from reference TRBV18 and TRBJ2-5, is NAGVMQNPRHLVRRRGQEARLRCSPMKGHSHVYWYRQLPEEGLKFMVYLQKENIIDESGMPKERFSAEFPKEGPSILRIQQVVRGDSAAYFCASSPTPREETQYFGPGTRLLVL.